These 26 T cell receptor beta chains originate from one sample sequenced in a study of T cell responses to AZD1222 COVID-19 vaccine. Assay: immunoSEQ multiplex PCR; the TCRdb copy retains only in-frame clones and omits some. The sample lists fewer than 150,000 clones, 90% to 95% occurring once. This material consisted of peripheral blood, taken 28 days after the second AZD1222 dose. These TCRs come from an adult who received the AZD1222 COVID-19 vaccine.

The chain employs TRBV5-1 and TRBJ2-3, with D unclear. Per germline, CDR1 SGHRS and CDR2 YFSETQ. CDR3 length: 16 amino acids. Trimming shortened V by 2 bases and J by 0 bases, and 13 bases separated the two germline ends. DNA of the CDR3: TGCGCCAGCAGCTTAAACGGCAGATCCAGCACAGATACGCAGTATTTT. Translated, it gives CASSLNGRSSTDTQYF.

This rearrangement joins TRBV5-1 to TRBJ2-5, with 11 bases identical to TRBD1. In germline, CDR1 is SGHRS, CDR2 YFSETQ. The junction had 8 bases not matched to a gene; V was cut back by 4 bases and J by 6 bases. CDR3 length: 15 amino acids. The CDR3 DNA follows: TGCGCCAGCAGCACCACCGGGACAGGGGGGAAGACCCAGTACTTC. Translation gives CASSTTGTGGKTQYF.

The rearrangement joins TRBV18 to TRBJ2-1, with 8 nucleotides matching TRBD2. Looked up from germline, CDR1 is KGHSH and CDR2 is LQKENI. This CDR3 has 15 amino acids. V gave up 0 bases and J gave up 5 bases; unmatched junction bases: 3. CDR3 sequence (DNA): TGTGCCAGCTCACCACCTCGGGGGGGTCACAATGAGCAGTTCTTC. Amino acid sequence: CASSPPRGGHNEQFF.

This chain joins TRBV19 and TRBJ2-5, with D unresolved. Germline CDR1 LNHDA, CDR2 SQIVND (reference sequence). This CDR3 contains 13 residues. Between the trimmed V and J ends, which lost 3 bases and 5 bases, there was a span of 10 bases. The CDR3 reads CASSISRVETQYF. CDR3 DNA sequence: TGTGCCAGTAGTATCAGTAGAGTCGAGACCCAGTACTTC.

The rearrangement uses TRBV12-3 or TRBV12-4 and TRBJ1-1, with 8 bases fitting TRBD1. The J segment lost 10 bases and the V segment lost 5 bases, leaving 9 bases of the junction unmatched. The CDR3 is made up of 13 amino acids. The CDR3 DNA follows: TGTGCCAGCAGTGACACGGGACAGGTCACAGCTTTCTTT. Translation gives CASSDTGQVTAFF.

This chain joins TRBV19 and TRBJ2-7, with TRBD1 identical over 11 bases. Germline values: CDR1 LNHDA, CDR2 SQIVND (reference sequence). V gave up 5 bases and J gave up 6 bases; unmatched junction bases: 9. This CDR3 has 15 amino acids. DNA of the CDR3: TGTGCCAGTAGTGGGACCTGGACAGGGGGCTTCGAGCAGTACTTC. Its translation: CASSGTWTGGFEQYF. Complete variable domain (other parts from reference TRBV19 and TRBJ2-7): DGGITQSPKYLFRKEGQNVTLSCEQNLNHDAMYWYRQDPGQGLRLIYYSQIVNDFQKGDIAEGYSVSREKKESFPLTVTSAQKNPTAFYLCASSGTWTGGFEQYFGPGTRLTVT.

The J gene is TRBJ2-7, the V gene TRBV7-2, with a possible D match to TRBD2 (5 bases). V lost 8 bases to trimming and J lost 1 base, with 15 bases between them. This CDR3 is 14 amino acids long. The germline V gene has CDR1 SGHTA and CDR2 FQGNSA. This chain's CDR3 is CASQLRGSSYEQYF. The DNA for the CDR3 is TGTGCCAGCCAACTTCGAGGGAGTTCCTACGAGCAGTACTTC.

The CDR3 loop is CASSETRIGNEQFF. DNA of the CDR3: TGTGCCAGCAGTGAGACTCGAATCGGCAATGAGCAGTTCTTC. V usage is TRBV2 and J usage is TRBJ2-1; D gene uncertain. The CDR3 has 14 amino acids. CDR1 and CDR2 from the germline V gene are SNHLY and FYNNEI. Trimming took 3 bases from V and 6 from J, leaving 12 bases between them. The full variable domain, its missing parts supplied by reference TRBV2 and TRBJ2-1, is EPEVTQTPSHQVTQMGQEVILRCVPISNHLYFYWYRQILGQKVEFLVSFYNNEISEKSEIFDDQFSVERPDGSNFTLKIRSTKLEDSAMYFCASSETRIGNEQFFGPGTRLTVL.

The gene calls are TRBV12-3 or TRBV12-4 and TRBJ2-7; 7 bases line up with TRBD1. The CDR3 is made up of 13 amino acids. V shed 2 bases, J shed 6 bases, and the junction held 4 bases outside the gene matches. CDR3 amino acids: CASSLTRGFEQYF. The CDR3 nucleotides are TGTGCCAGCAGTTTAACCAGGGGGTTCGAGCAGTACTTC.

This chain links TRBV29-1 with TRBJ2-3, with 8 bases aligning to TRBD1. The V gene's germline CDR1 is SQVTM and CDR2 ANQGSEA. The J segment lost 4 bases and the V segment lost 4 bases, leaving 13 bases of the junction unmatched. This CDR3 spans 16 amino acids. CDR3 sequence (DNA): TGCAGCGTTGTACCCCGGGACAGGCCCGTCTCAGATACGCAGTATTTT. Its translation: CSVVPRDRPVSDTQYF.

This chain uses TRBV18 with TRBJ1-1; D is undetermined. V was cut by 1 base and J by 3 bases, with 6 bases left in between. The CDR3 totals 13 residues. Germline lookup yields CDR1 KGHSH and CDR2 LQKENI. CDR3 residues: CASSPLSDTEAFF. The DNA of the CDR3 is TGTGCCAGCTCACCACTATCCGACACTGAAGCTTTCTTT.

The chain links TRBV29-1 to TRBJ2-5, with 11 bases fitting TRBD2. Per the germline V gene, CDR1 is SQVTM and CDR2 is ANQGSEA. V gave up 6 bases and J gave up 5 bases; unmatched junction bases: 11. There are 15 residues in the CDR3. The CDR3 sequence: CSVVLRSGRGETQYF. The CDR3 region has the DNA TGCAGCGTGGTACTACGTAGCGGGAGGGGGGAGACCCAGTACTTC.

The chain couples TRBV6-1 to TRBJ2-7, with D possibly matching TRBD2 (5 bases). Trimming cost V 3 bases and J 8 bases, with 14 bases left between them. Per germline, CDR1 MNHNS and CDR2 SASEGT. The CDR3 totals 13 residues. Here the CDR3 DNA reads TGTGCCAGCAGTGAGGACTTGCCTATCAAGCAGTACTTC. It yields the protein CASSEDLPIKQYF.

The V gene is TRBV7-2, the J gene TRBJ2-3; 11 bases map to TRBD2. The CDR3 extends over 17 amino acids. Unmatched junction bases numbered 3, after V lost 0 bases and J lost 1 base. Germline V gene data show CDR1 as SGHTA and CDR2 as FQGNSA. The CDR3 DNA follows: TGTGCCAGCAGCTTAGCTGGTAGCGGGGGGGGCACAGATACGCAGTATTTT. This gives the protein CASSLAGSGGGTDTQYF.

V usage is TRBV5-8 and J usage is TRBJ1-1; D gene uncertain. Per the germline V gene, CDR1 is SGHTS and CDR2 is YDEGEE. The CDR3 runs to 13 residues. V was shortened by 4 bases and J by 5 bases, with 12 bases between the two germline ends. The CDR3, as DNA: TGTGCCAGCAGCGTTACGTCGGGGACTGAAGCTTTCTTT. As protein: CASSVTSGTEAFF.

V gene TRBV28 combines with J gene TRBJ2-7; tentative D call: TRBD1 (6 bases). Germline values: CDR1 MDHEN, CDR2 SYDVKM. The CDR3 consists of 15 residues. The V end was cut by 3 bases, the J end by 1 base, with 13 bases between. The CDR3 DNA reads TGTGCCAGCAGTTTGGTCACAGGGCGGTCCTACGAGCAGTACTTC. Translating it yields CASSLVTGRSYEQYF.

The rearrangement joins TRBV5-6 to TRBJ2-7; no firm D call. The V and J ends lost 2 bases and 2 bases respectively, with 8 bases between them. Germline-derived CDR1 and CDR2 are SGHDT and YYEEEE. This CDR3 is 13 amino acids long. CDR3 coding DNA: TGTGCCAGCAGCTTTGGTGAAACCTACGAGCAGTACTTC. Translated, it gives CASSFGETYEQYF. Variable domain in full (rest from reference TRBV5-6 and TRBJ2-7): DAGVTQSPTHLIKTRGQQVTLRCSPKSGHDTVSWYQQALGQGPQFIFQYYEEEERQRGNFPDRFSGHQFPNYSSELNVNALLLGDSALYLCASSFGETYEQYFGPGTRLTVT.

The chain links TRBV4-1 to TRBJ2-3; D not certain. V lost 1 base and J lost 2, with 16 bases in between. The CDR3 has 17 residues. CDR1 and CDR2 (germline): MGHRA, YSYEKL. CDR3 DNA sequence: TGCGCCAGCAGCCAAGTTGGTTCTAGTCTTCACACAGATACGCAGTATTTT. It translates to CASSQVGSSLHTDTQYF.

This chain connects TRBV6-5 to TRBJ1-4, with 9 bases that match TRBD1. In germline, CDR1 is MNHEY, CDR2 SVGAGI. The V and J ends lost 0 bases and 7 bases, in that order; junction bases with no gene match: 6. The CDR3 is made up of 16 amino acids. Here the CDR3 reads CASSYSPGTGSEKLFF. As DNA, the CDR3 is TGTGCCAGCAGTTACTCCCCGGGGACAGGGAGTGAAAAACTGTTTTTT.

The chain recombines TRBV6-5 with TRBJ1-4; D may be TRBD1 (5 bases). The germline V gene has CDR1 MNHEY and CDR2 SVGAGI. The CDR3 is made up of 15 amino acids. Trimming left V 5 bases short and J 3 bases short, with 13 bases between. The CDR3 loop is CASSQGFVANEKLFF. The CDR3 DNA follows: TGTGCCAGCAGTCAGGGTTTTGTTGCTAATGAAAAACTGTTTTTT.

The chain has TRBV6-1 and TRBJ1-3; no clear D. Trimming left V 2 bases short and J 2 bases short, with 16 bases between. Germline loops: CDR1 MNHNS, CDR2 SASEGT. The CDR3 runs 17 residues. Here the CDR3 DNA reads TGTGCCAGCAGTGAAAGGTTGGCAACTGAGCCTGGAAACACCATATATTTT. As protein: CASSERLATEPGNTIYF.

The chain recombines TRBV5-5 with TRBJ1-1; 7 positions agree with TRBD1. Losses at the gene ends were 4 bases for V and 0 bases for J; bases not matched to a gene: 15. Per the germline V gene, CDR1 is SGHKS and CDR2 is YYEKEE (reference sequence). The CDR3 loop spans 18 amino acids. The CDR3 here is CASSLHWAGGDLNTEAFF. The DNA for the CDR3 is TGTGCCAGCAGCCTCCATTGGGCAGGGGGTGACTTGAACACTGAAGCTTTCTTT. Complete variable domain (other parts from reference TRBV5-5 and TRBJ1-1): DAGVTQSPTHLIKTRGQQVTLRCSPISGHKSVSWYQQVLGQGPQFIFQYYEKEERGRGNFPDRFSARQFPNYSSELNVNALLLGDSALYLCASSLHWAGGDLNTEAFFGQGTRLTVV.

This clone was detected only once. The rearrangement uses TRBV7-6 and TRBJ1-4; perhaps TRBD1 as D (6 bases). V was trimmed by 3 bases and J by 6 bases, leaving 14 bases between them. The CDR3 runs to 15 residues. Germline-derived CDR1 and CDR2 are SGHVS and FNYEAQ. In DNA, the CDR3 is TGTGCCAGCAGCTTCGGTAGGGGGTCCGATGAAAAACTGTTTTTT. Protein: CASSFGRGSDEKLFF.

The chain has TRBV7-2 and TRBJ2-3; a possible D gene is TRBD2 (7 bases). The CDR3 loop spans 13 amino acids. Trimming took off 3 bases at V and 6 bases at J, with 10 bases between the two ends. CDR1 and CDR2 from the germline V gene are SGHTA and FQGNSA. The CDR3 sequence is CASSFGGGDTQYF. The CDR3 DNA follows: TGTGCCAGCAGCTTCGGCGGGGGCGATACGCAGTATTTT.

The V call is TRBV3-1 (or the pseudogene TRBV3-2), the J call TRBJ1-1; the D gene is possibly TRBD1 (6 bases). With 0 bases removed from V and 7 bases from J, the gap between germline ends came to 15 bases. The CDR3 sequence is 15 residues long. CDR1 and CDR2 (germline): LGHDT, YNNKEL (reference sequence). The DNA for the CDR3 is TGTGCCAGCAGCCAAGATTTGGGGGACAAACTTGAAGCTTTCTTT. Translating it yields CASSQDLGDKLEAFF.

The sample holds one count of this clone. J is TRBJ2-7 and V is TRBV7-3; D is unclear. Germline V gene data show CDR1 as SGHTA and CDR2 as FQGTGA. The CDR3 runs 13 residues. Trimming pared 5 bases from V and 1 base from J, leaving 9 bases between. The CDR3 bases are TGTGCCAGCAGCCCCGGGCCGTCCTACGAGCAGTACTTC. It translates to CASSPGPSYEQYF.